This T cell receptor (beta chain) was recorded in a study of cytomegalovirus exposure and HLA in healthy donors. PCR was performed using 60 Vbeta and 13 Jbeta primers. This table comes from immunoSEQ multiplex PCR, and its TCRdb copy is limited to in-frame clones, with some not included. Among roughly 150,000 clones listed, 85% were seen once. To note about this clone: No antigen is known for it.

General study results and limits: A later examination showed that TCR association rates differed by HLA locus, with DRB1 most and HLA-C fewest. In a later analysis, productive TCRs from donors in an Asian-associated ancestry cluster reportedly carried fewer N-insertions than the cohort mean.

The CDR3 is 15 amino acids. Trimming removed 5 bases at V and 4 bases at J, with 17 bases between. Germline CDR1 reads MNHEY; CDR2 reads SMNVEV (reference sequence). The sequenced sample consisted of PBMCs. The TCR comes from a young man in good health and CMV-seropositive. The chain combines TRBV27 with TRBJ1-2; D perhaps matches TRBD1 (6 bases). This CDR3 reads CASSPTGIWGYGYTF. CDR3 bases: TGTGCCAGCAGTCCTACAGGGATTTGGGGCTATGGCTACACCTTC.